The T cell receptor beta chain under discussion was sequenced for a study of OX40 agonist ivuxolimab in advanced cancers. Some background on the complete study: Ivuxolimab was an agonistic, fully human IgG2 monoclonal antibody directed against OX40 (CD134), a costimulatory receptor. Partial responses occurred in three dose-escalation patients, of whom one had hepatocellular carcinoma and two had cutaneous melanoma. Intravenous ivuxolimab was administered to patients every 2 weeks at six dose levels: 0.01, 0.1, 0.3, 1.5, 3 and 10 mg/kg. Of the roughly 52 dose-escalation patients, hepatocellular carcinoma was present in approximately 20, melanoma in some 15, renal cell carcinoma in 9 and head and neck cancer in 9. A male proportion of roughly 80% and a mean age of approximately 61 years, ranging from 23 to 79, were recorded for the dose-escalation cohort. The point of sequencing TCRbeta in the periphery was to test whether ivuxolimab changed TCR sequence diversity and drove clonal T-cell expansion. Patients were allowed to have had prior anti-PD-1, anti-PD-L1 or anti-CTLA-4 therapy, and approximately 40% of the dose-escalation patients had been treated with checkpoint inhibitors. The paper reports the monotherapy dose-escalation portion (N ≈ 50 patients) of the phase I ivuxolimab trial. Study-wide findings and limitations: Low levels of normalized T-cell clonal expansion were also seen in some patients who did not respond. In partial responders in the 0.1-3.0 mg/kg groups, normalized peripheral clonal expansion was found to be among the lowest, especially among CD8+ T cells. After ivuxolimab, expanded clones were on average more numerous among CD8+ T cells than among CD4+ T cells. The antigen specificity of the peripheral T cells that underwent clonal expansion was not determined. At doses of 0.1 to 3.0 mg/kg, clonal expansion of both CD4+ and CD8+ T cells in blood was seen between baseline and week 6.

Genomic DNA was isolated from the sorted cells so that the TCRbeta CDR3 region could be sequenced. TCRbeta CDR3 regions were sequenced using the immunoSEQ Assay. What TCRdb holds here is the immuneACCESS table cut down to in-frame rearrangements. Part of the clones is not present; checked against another copy, under half of the missing clones reflect an unresolved V gene, and the others are unexplained. Recorded for this sample are roughly 40,000 clones; approximately 78% of them occurred a single time. About 2.7% of the sample belongs to the ten largest clones. Turning to this clone: It lacks a known antigen. Per-base quality was not reported, and no clone a single base away is much larger than it. Other DNA sequences in this specimen translate into the identical CDR3.

The trial excluded patients who had a history of autoimmune disease or who were on systemic immunosuppression. Peripheral blood for TCR sequencing was collected from all dose cohorts at baseline, on cycle 4 day 1, and on cycle 7 day 1. Samples came from an open-label, multicenter, first-in-human phase I dose-escalation trial of ivuxolimab. Adults with locally advanced or metastatic head and neck squamous cell, hepatocellular, melanoma or renal cell carcinoma were enrolled in the trial. Before TCR sequencing, CD4+ T cells and CD8+ T cells from peripheral blood were sorted into separate populations. The CDR3 contains 14 residues, cysteine and phenylalanine counted. The DNA shown is the 42-base CDR3, in frame from base 1. CDR1 and CDR2 were assigned from the germline V gene as SGHRS and YFSETQ. V loses 4 bases, J loses 1 base, and the germline ends lie 11 bases apart.

The rearrangement combines TRBV5-1 with TRBJ1-1, with no D gene named confidently. The sample was CD4+ or CD8+ T cells sorted from blood, taken in a trial of the OX40 agonist ivuxolimab. This sequence was found in an adult with an advanced solid tumor such as melanoma, head and neck, liver or kidney cancer. The base sequence is TGCGCCAGCAGCCCTCGGACTGAGAACACTGAAGCTTTCTTT. This translates into CASSPRTENTEAFF. The CDR3, completed at both ends by the reference TRBV5-1 and TRBJ1-1 genes, gives the full variable domain KAGVTQTPRYLIKTRGQQVTLSCSPISGHRSVSWYQQTPGQGLQFLFEYFSETQRNKGNFPGRFSGRQFSNSRSEMNVSTLELGDSALYLCASSPRTENTEAFFGQGTRLTVV.